The clone carrying this TCR beta chain was counted ten times or more. The antigen remains undetermined. The sample originates from a study of human T cells and chemical hapten exposure. For the study at large: In the approximately 24-week study, patients were dosed weekly with diphenylcyclopropenone on the scalp throughout.

Specified time point: patch test 1, 2 weeks after DPC sensitization. Treatment indicated: therapeutic diphenylcyclopropenone sensitization with weekly scalp DPC. Study-level results: TCRs exceeding 1 in 1000 frequency stayed unchanged with DPC sensitization. Controls had significantly fewer large CDR3 similarity clusters than were formed by expanded TCRs.

Single cDNA molecules in the library carried unique molecular identifiers attached during preparation. TCRdb redid the calling of the RACE reads with MiXCR, one entry per CDR3 protein. The sample has approximately 49,000 distinct CDR3 sequences, less than 10% seen once. This TCR was recovered from a woman between 50 and 59 years old with alopecia areata. Some clones in this sample may be carry-over from other donors' samples. The starting material was whole blood, obtained in connection with sensitization to the hapten diphenylcyclopropenone (DPC).

CDR3: CSVREERDYEQYF. CDR3 bases: TGCAGCGTTAGAGAAGAGCGGGACTACGAGCAGTACTTC. The chain carries TRBV29-1 and TRBJ2-7; 7 bases fit TRBD2. Losses at the gene ends were 5 bases for V and 3 bases for J; bases not matched to a gene: 7. Germline CDR1 and CDR2: SQVTM and ANQGSEA. The CDR3 is 13 residues long.